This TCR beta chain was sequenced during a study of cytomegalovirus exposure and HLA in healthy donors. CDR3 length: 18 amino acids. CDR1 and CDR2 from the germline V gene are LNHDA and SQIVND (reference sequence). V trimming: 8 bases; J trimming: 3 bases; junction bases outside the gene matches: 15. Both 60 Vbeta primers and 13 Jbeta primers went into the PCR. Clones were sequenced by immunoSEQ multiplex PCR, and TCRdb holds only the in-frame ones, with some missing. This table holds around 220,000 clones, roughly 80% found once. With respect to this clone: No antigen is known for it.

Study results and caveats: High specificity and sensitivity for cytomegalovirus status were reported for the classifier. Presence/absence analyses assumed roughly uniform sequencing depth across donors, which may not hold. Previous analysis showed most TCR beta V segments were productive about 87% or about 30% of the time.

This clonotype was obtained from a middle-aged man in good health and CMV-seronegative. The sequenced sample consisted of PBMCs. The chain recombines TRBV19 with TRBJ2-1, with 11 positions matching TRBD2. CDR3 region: CASLNRGSGGAGYNEQFF. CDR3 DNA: TGTGCCAGTCTTAATCGGGGTAGCGGGGGGGCGGGCTACAATGAGCAGTTCTTC.